The T cell receptor beta chain under discussion was sequenced for a study of cytomegalovirus exposure and HLA in healthy donors. Primers for the PCR totalled 60 Vbeta and 13 Jbeta. Sequencing was performed with immunoSEQ multiplex PCR; in TCRdb, only in-frame clones are kept and a portion is missing. Altogether over 100,000 clones are present, roughly 60% being singletons, with the ten largest covering roughly 2.5%. The CDR3 covers 16 residues. J lost 2 bases, V lost 1 base, and 6 bases had no gene match. Germline V gives CDR1 SGHNT, CDR2 YYREEE (reference sequence). This clone turned up a few times. The TCR comes from a woman in her thirties or forties in good health and CMV-seronegative. Sequencing was performed on PBMCs. The chain uses TRBV5-4 and TRBJ2-3; 8 nucleotides agree with TRBD2. This chain's CDR3 is CASSLRLAGYTDTQYF. The CDR3 DNA reads as TGTGCCAGCAGCTTGCGGCTAGCGGGTTACACAGATACGCAGTATTTT.